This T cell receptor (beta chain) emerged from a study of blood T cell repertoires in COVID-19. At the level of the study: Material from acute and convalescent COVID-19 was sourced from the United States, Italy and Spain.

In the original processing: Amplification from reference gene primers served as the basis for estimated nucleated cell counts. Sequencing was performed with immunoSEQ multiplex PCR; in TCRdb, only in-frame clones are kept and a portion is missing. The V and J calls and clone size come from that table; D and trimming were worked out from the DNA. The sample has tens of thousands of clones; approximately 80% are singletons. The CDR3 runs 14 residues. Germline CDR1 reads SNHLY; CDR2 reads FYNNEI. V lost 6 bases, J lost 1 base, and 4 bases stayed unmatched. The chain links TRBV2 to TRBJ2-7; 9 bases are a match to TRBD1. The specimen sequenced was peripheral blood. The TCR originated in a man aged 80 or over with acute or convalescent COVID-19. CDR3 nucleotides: TGTGCCAGCAGAACCGGGACAGGGTCCTACGAGCAGTACTTC. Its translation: CASRTGTGSYEQYF.